Each of the 30 T cell receptor beta chains below was sequenced from the same sample in a study of blood T cell repertoires in COVID-19. TCRdb's copy holds only in-frame clones and misses some; the assay was immunoSEQ multiplex PCR. The repertoire holds some 700,000 clones, with over 80% as singletons. Sequenced sample: peripheral blood. Receptors originate from a woman under 30 with acute or convalescent COVID-19.

The rearrangement links TRBV6-5 to TRBJ1-3; maybe TRBD1 (5 bases). Germline CDR1 reads MNHEY; CDR2 reads SVGAGI. The CDR3 contains 15 residues. Trimming removed 7 bases from V and 0 bases from J, with 13 bases in between. CDR3 region: CASIPDSRSGNTIYF. The CDR3 region has the DNA TGTGCCAGCATTCCCGACAGCCGCTCTGGAAACACCATATATTTT.

The V call is TRBV6-5, the J call TRBJ2-2; TRBD2 might be the D (6 bases). Germline V gene lookup returns CDR1 MNHEY and CDR2 SVGAGI. V was cut by 9 bases and J by 1 base, with 12 bases left in between. The CDR3 is 14 residues long. The CDR3 bases are TGTGCCAGTACTAGCTGGCAGAACACCGGGGAGCTGTTTTTT. Protein product: CASTSWQNTGELFF.

The chain is built from TRBV12-3 or TRBV12-4 and TRBJ1-1; a possible D gene is TRBD1 (6 bases). The V end lost 1 base, the J end lost 7 bases, and 10 bases lay between the germline ends. The CDR3 has 13 amino acids. The CDR3 sequence: CASSLGGGHEAFF. For the CDR3, the DNA is TGTGCCAGCAGTTTAGGAGGGGGACATGAAGCTTTCTTT.

V usage is TRBV18 and J usage is TRBJ2-2; 9 nucleotides agree with TRBD2. CDR3 length: 18 residues. The germline V gene has CDR1 KGHSH and CDR2 LQKENI. Trimming at V came to 1 base and at J to 0 bases, leaving 6 bases not matched to a gene. As DNA, the CDR3 is TGTGCCAGCTCACCACGGGCTAGCGGGGCCGCGAACACCGGGGAGCTGTTTTTT. It is translated as CASSPRASGAANTGELFF.

Comments on this clone: Other DNA variants within this sample encode the same CDR3. The chain employs TRBV5-1 and TRBJ2-1; 8 bases match TRBD2. The CDR3 contains 14 residues. CDR1 and CDR2 from the germline V gene are SGHRS and YFSETQ. The V gene end was trimmed by 0 bases and the J gene end by 8 bases; junction bases not matched to a gene: 4. The CDR3: CASSLVAGGDEQFF. In DNA, the CDR3 is TGCGCCAGCAGCTTGGTTGCGGGGGGCGATGAGCAGTTCTTC.

V is TRBV9 and J is TRBJ1-4, with 7 bases matching TRBD1. The CDR3 sequence is 15 residues long. V was pared by 4 bases and J by 5 bases, with 8 bases of the junction left unmatched. Germline values: CDR1 SGDLS, CDR2 YYNGEE. The CDR3 reads CASSSRTGGNEKLFF. The CDR3 DNA reads TGTGCCAGCAGCTCACGGACAGGTGGGAATGAAAAACTGTTTTTT.

V and J are TRBV3-1 (or the pseudogene TRBV3-2) and TRBJ1-2; D is undetermined. Germline V CDR1 and CDR2: LGHDT, YNNKEL (reference sequence). With 0 bases removed from V and 4 bases from J, the gap between germline ends came to 9 bases. The length of the CDR3 is 14 residues. The CDR3 protein is CASSQDGQVYGYTF. CDR3 in DNA: TGTGCCAGCAGCCAAGATGGCCAGGTCTATGGCTACACCTTC.

The genes are TRBV30 and TRBJ1-4, with 7 bases lining up with TRBD1. The CDR3 covers 14 residues. V was clipped by 3 bases and J by 6 bases; unmatched bases: 7. Germline assignment: CDR1 GTSNPN and CDR2 SVGIG (reference sequence). CDR3 protein: CAWSATGRDEKLFF. The DNA of the CDR3 is TGTGCCTGGAGCGCGACAGGGAGAGATGAAAAACTGTTTTTT.

This sequence joins TRBV21-1 and TRBJ1-1; the D segment call TRBD1 is taken from the table without a DNA check. TRBV21-1 is listed as a pseudogene. The CDR3 totals 15 residues. The CDR3 nucleotides read TGTGCCAGCAGTCACCCTGGACAGGGCTATCTGGAAGCTTTCTTT. Encoded protein: CASSHPGQGYLEAFF.

The rearrangement joins TRBV5-5 to TRBJ2-2; 9 bases fit TRBD2. V was clipped by 3 bases and J by 2 bases; unmatched bases: 8. The V gene's germline CDR1 is SGHKS and CDR2 YYEKEE (reference sequence). The CDR3 spans 17 residues. The CDR3 coding sequence is TGTGCCAGCAGCTCTGTAGCGGGGGCACCAAACACCGGGGAGCTGTTTTTT. Translation: CASSSVAGAPNTGELFF.

This chain links TRBV30 with TRBJ1-6; D may be TRBD1 (5 bases). V was pared by 2 bases and J by 4 bases, with 12 bases between. Germline loops: CDR1 GTSNPN, CDR2 SVGIG (reference sequence). The CDR3 runs to 15 residues. The CDR3 DNA sequence: TGTGCCTGGAGTTTCCGACAGACTTATAATTCACCCCTCCACTTT. Residues: CAWSFRQTYNSPLHF.

Regarding this clone: Additional DNA sequences in this sample encode the identical CDR3. The J gene is TRBJ2-6, the V gene TRBV6-5, with D possibly matching TRBD2 (5 bases). The CDR3 has 15 amino acids. The V gene's germline CDR1 is MNHEY and CDR2 SVGAGI. Trimming took 2 bases from V and 0 from J, leaving 5 bases between them. The CDR3 coding sequence is TGTGCCAGCAGTTACGGGAGCTCTGGGGCCAACGTCCTGACTTTC. Its translation is CASSYGSSGANVLTF.

The J gene is TRBJ1-3, the V gene TRBV3-1 (or the pseudogene TRBV3-2); tentatively, D is TRBD1 (5 bases). Trimming took 3 bases from V and 0 from J, leaving 9 bases between them. This CDR3 has 15 residues. CDR1 and CDR2 from the germline V gene are LGHDT and YNNKEL (reference sequence). In nucleotides, the CDR3 is TGTGCCAGCAGCCACCCCAGGGACTCTGGAAACACCATATATTTT. It encodes CASSHPRDSGNTIYF.

The chain couples TRBV10-3 to TRBJ2-7; 8 bases are shared with TRBD2. Germline V lookup: CDR1 ENHRY, CDR2 SYGVKD. Losses at the gene ends were 0 bases for V and 7 bases for J; bases not matched to a gene: 8. This CDR3 contains 15 residues. The CDR3 DNA sequence: TGTGCCATCAGTGAGTCGCCCAGCGGGGGAATGGAGCAGTACTTC. It specifies CAISESPSGGMEQYF.

The CDR3 is CASRFGGQSYEQYF. CDR3 sequence (DNA): TGCGCCAGCAGATTTGGTGGACAGTCCTACGAGCAGTACTTC. The chain uses TRBV5-1 and TRBJ2-7; tentative D call: TRBD1 (6 bases). Looked up from germline, CDR1 is SGHRS and CDR2 is YFSETQ. V shed 5 bases and J shed 1 base, with 13 bases lying between them. The CDR3 loop spans 14 amino acids.

This chain connects TRBV7-9 to TRBJ2-2; D possibly corresponds to TRBD1 (6 bases). This CDR3 has 16 amino acids. Germline V CDR1 and CDR2: SEHNR, FQNEAQ (reference sequence). Trimming took off 5 bases at V and 1 base at J, with 14 bases between the two ends. CDR3 protein: CASSPTGTRNTGELFF. CDR3 DNA sequence: TGTGCCAGCAGCCCGACCGGGACAAGGAACACCGGGGAGCTGTTTTTT.

V is TRBV4-3 and J is TRBJ1-5, with a possible D match to TRBD1 (5 bases). V was cut by 0 bases and J by 4 bases, with 10 bases left in between. The CDR3 spans 15 residues. Germline CDR1 is LGHNA and CDR2 is YSLEER. CDR3 DNA sequence: TGCGCCAGCAGCCAAGAACCAGGGAAGAATCAGCCCCAGCATTTT. This sequence encodes CASSQEPGKNQPQHF.

This clone was recorded a few times. The gene calls are TRBV12-5 and TRBJ1-1, with 7 bases matching TRBD1. The CDR3 length is 11 residues. V lost 5 bases and J lost 11; bases outside the gene matches: 5. Germline V gives CDR1 LGHNT, CDR2 FRNRAP. CDR3: CASGKDRFAFF. The CDR3 coding sequence is TGTGCTAGTGGTAAGGACAGGTTTGCTTTCTTT.

The DNA for the CDR3 is TGCAGCGTTGAAGATCTTTACAGGGTCTATGGCTACACCTTC. Encoded protein: CSVEDLYRVYGYTF. This sequence joins TRBV29-1 and TRBJ1-2; D may be TRBD1 (6 bases). The germline gives CDR1 SQVTM, CDR2 ANQGSEA. Trimming took off 0 bases at V and 4 bases at J, with 12 bases between the two ends. CDR3 length: 14 amino acids. The complete variable domain, with remaining parts taken from reference TRBV29-1 and TRBJ1-2, reads SAVISQKPSRDICQRGTSLTIQCQVDSQVTMMFWYRQQPGQSLTLIATANQGSEATYESGFVIDKFPISRPNLTFSTLTVSNMSPEDSSIYLCSVEDLYRVYGYTFGSGTRLTVV.

V usage is TRBV4-3 and J usage is TRBJ2-7, with TRBD1 matching over 11 bases. This CDR3 is 17 amino acids long. V shed 2 bases, J shed 3 bases, and the junction held 9 bases outside the gene matches. The V gene's germline CDR1 is LGHNA and CDR2 YSLEER. Here the CDR3 reads CASSQLGPGQGGYEQYF. The CDR3 coding sequence is TGCGCCAGCAGCCAACTAGGGCCGGGACAGGGGGGCTACGAGCAGTACTTC.

This sequence joins TRBV5-4 and TRBJ1-1, with D uncertain. V dropped 0 bases and J dropped 2 bases, with 8 bases sitting between them. This CDR3 has 14 residues. CDR1 SGHNT and CDR2 YYREEE come from the germline V gene (reference sequence). The CDR3 sequence is CASSLGRTNTEAFF. Written as DNA, the CDR3 is TGTGCCAGCAGCTTGGGCAGGACTAACACTGAAGCTTTCTTT.

The chain links TRBV19 to TRBJ2-3; 8 nucleotides match TRBD2. CDR1 and CDR2 (germline): LNHDA, SQIVND (reference sequence). The junction had 7 bases not matched to a gene; V was cut back by 5 bases and J by 3 bases. This CDR3 is built from 15 residues. The DNA for the CDR3 is TGTGCCAGTAGTCTCCGGCGGGGGGCGACAGATACGCAGTATTTT. This gives the protein CASSLRRGATDTQYF.

The chain combines TRBV4-1 with TRBJ1-2; 9 bases are a match to TRBD1. The CDR3 runs to 19 residues. Per germline, CDR1 MGHRA and CDR2 YSYEKL. The V and J ends lost 0 bases and 3 bases, in that order; junction bases with no gene match: 14. The CDR3 sequence is CASSQEGGTGGRYDYGYTF. The CDR3, as DNA: TGCGCCAGCAGCCAAGAAGGTGGTACAGGGGGCCGTTATGACTATGGCTACACCTTC.

The J gene is TRBJ1-4, the V gene TRBV6-5; D is unresolved. Trimming took 11 bases from V and 3 from J, leaving 10 bases between them. This CDR3 region has 12 residues. Germline CDR1 MNHEY, CDR2 SVGAGI. Here the CDR3 DNA reads TGTGCCCTCGGGAGGTCTAATGAAAAACTGTTTTTT. Residues: CALGRSNEKLFF.

The chain joins TRBV6-5 to TRBJ1-4, with TRBD1 matching 8 bases. Per the germline V gene, CDR1 is MNHEY and CDR2 is SVGAGI. The CDR3 sequence is 15 residues long. Trimming took 0 bases from V and 7 from J; bases not matched to a gene: 4. The CDR3, as DNA: TGTGCCAGCAGTTACTCGCGGACAGGGCCTGAAAAACTGTTTTTT. Protein product: CASSYSRTGPEKLFF.

This clone was recorded once. V usage is TRBV5-1 and J usage is TRBJ1-3, with D possibly being TRBD1 (5 bases). CDR1 and CDR2 from the germline V gene are SGHRS and YFSETQ. This CDR3 region has 14 residues. Trimming removed 4 bases at V and 4 bases at J, with 12 bases between. The CDR3 DNA reads TGCGCCAGCAGCCCCGGGGGGTGGGGAAACACCATATATTTT. It specifies CASSPGGWGNTIYF.

This chain joins TRBV27 and TRBJ1-2, with TRBD1 identical over 7 bases. The CDR3 runs 14 residues. Germline V lookup: CDR1 MNHEY, CDR2 SMNVEV (reference sequence). Losses at the gene ends were 7 bases for V and 5 bases for J; bases not matched to a gene: 10. DNA of the CDR3: TGTGCCAGCAAATCCGGGACAGCGGGTTATGGCTACACCTTC. Translating it yields CASKSGTAGYGYTF.

The V and J genes are TRBV5-6 and TRBJ2-2; TRBD2 matches 10 bases. Germline-derived CDR1 and CDR2 are SGHDT and YYEEEE. V gave up 3 bases and J gave up 7 bases; unmatched junction bases: 3. The CDR3 runs 14 residues. The CDR3 DNA reads TGTGCCAGCAGCTCCAGCGGGGGGGTCGGGGAGCTGTTTTTT. Amino acid sequence: CASSSSGGVGELFF.

The chain recombines TRBV5-1 with TRBJ2-7; D might be TRBD1 (6 bases). Germline values: CDR1 SGHRS, CDR2 YFSETQ. The CDR3 covers 14 residues. The V end was cut by 4 bases, the J end by 0 bases, with 11 bases between. This chain's CDR3 is CASSHWDISYEQYF. Here the CDR3 DNA reads TGCGCCAGCAGCCACTGGGACATCTCCTACGAGCAGTACTTC.

This chain connects TRBV4-1 to TRBJ2-1; 7 nucleotides match TRBD1. V trimming: 2 bases; J trimming: 4 bases; junction bases outside the gene matches: 8. The CDR3 runs 16 residues. Germline CDR1 and CDR2: MGHRA and YSYEKL. CDR3 sequence reads: CASSQTGTAQYNEQFF. As DNA, the CDR3 is TGCGCCAGCAGCCAAACCGGGACAGCCCAATACAATGAGCAGTTCTTC.